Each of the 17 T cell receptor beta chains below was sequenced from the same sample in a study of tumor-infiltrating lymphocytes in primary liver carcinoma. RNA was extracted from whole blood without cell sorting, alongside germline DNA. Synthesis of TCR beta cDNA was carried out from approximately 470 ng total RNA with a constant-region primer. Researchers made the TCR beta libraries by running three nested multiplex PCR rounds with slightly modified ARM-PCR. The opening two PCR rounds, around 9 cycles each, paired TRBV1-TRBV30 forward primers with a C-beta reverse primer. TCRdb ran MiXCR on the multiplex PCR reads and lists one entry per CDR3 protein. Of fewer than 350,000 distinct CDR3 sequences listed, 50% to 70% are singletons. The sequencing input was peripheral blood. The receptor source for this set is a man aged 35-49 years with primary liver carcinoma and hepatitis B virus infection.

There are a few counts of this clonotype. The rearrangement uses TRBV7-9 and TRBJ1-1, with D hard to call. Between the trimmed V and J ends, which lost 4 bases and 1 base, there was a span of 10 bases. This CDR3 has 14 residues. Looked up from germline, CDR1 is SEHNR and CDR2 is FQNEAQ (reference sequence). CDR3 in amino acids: CASSSWETNTEAFF. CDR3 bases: TGTGCCAGCAGCTCTTGGGAGACGAACACTGAAGCTTTCTTT.

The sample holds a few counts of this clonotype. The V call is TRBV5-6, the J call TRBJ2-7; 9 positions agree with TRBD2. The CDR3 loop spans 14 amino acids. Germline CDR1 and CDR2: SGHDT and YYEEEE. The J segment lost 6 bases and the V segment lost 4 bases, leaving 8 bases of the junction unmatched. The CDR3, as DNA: TGTGCCAGCAGCAACGGACTAGCGTTTGGCGAGCAGTACTTC. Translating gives CASSNGLAFGEQYF.

The CDR3 bases are TGTGCCAGCAGCACGACCGAAGCTTTCATACCTGGAAACACCATATATTTT. It translates to CASSTTEAFIPGNTIYF. The chain recombines TRBV5-6 with TRBJ1-3; D is undetermined. This CDR3 region has 17 residues. With 4 bases removed from V and 2 bases from J, the gap between germline ends came to 19 bases. Germline CDR1 and CDR2: SGHDT and YYEEEE. Drawing the rest from reference TRBV5-6 and TRBJ1-3, the complete variable domain is DAGVTQSPTHLIKTRGQQVTLRCSPKSGHDTVSWYQQALGQGPQFIFQYYEEEERQRGNFPDRFSGHQFPNYSSELNVNALLLGDSALYLCASSTTEAFIPGNTIYFGEGSWLTVV.

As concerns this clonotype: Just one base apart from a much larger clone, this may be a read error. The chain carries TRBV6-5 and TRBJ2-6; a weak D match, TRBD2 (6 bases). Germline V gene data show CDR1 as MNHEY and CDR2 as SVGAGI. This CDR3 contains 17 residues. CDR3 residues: CASSYSGDSSGANVQTF. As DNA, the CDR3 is TGTGCCAGCAGTTACTCCGGGGACTCCTCTGGGGCCAACGTCCAGACTTTC.

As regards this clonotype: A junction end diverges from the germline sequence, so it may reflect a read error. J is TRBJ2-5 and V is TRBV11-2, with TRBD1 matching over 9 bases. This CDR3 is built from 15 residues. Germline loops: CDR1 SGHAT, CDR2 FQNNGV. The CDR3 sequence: CANSLGTGRIETQYF. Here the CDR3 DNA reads TGTGCCAACAGCCTAGGGACAGGGAGGATAGAGACCCAGTACTTC.

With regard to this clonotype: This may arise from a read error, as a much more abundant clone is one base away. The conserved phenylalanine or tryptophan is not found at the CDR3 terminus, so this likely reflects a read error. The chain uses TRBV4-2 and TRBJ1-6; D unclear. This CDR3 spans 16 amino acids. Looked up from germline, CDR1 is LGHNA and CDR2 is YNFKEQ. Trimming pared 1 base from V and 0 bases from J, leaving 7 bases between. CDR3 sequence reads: CASSQGGSSYNSPLHS. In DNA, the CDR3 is TGTGCCAGCAGCCAAGGTGGGAGCTCCTATAATTCACCCCTCCACTCT.

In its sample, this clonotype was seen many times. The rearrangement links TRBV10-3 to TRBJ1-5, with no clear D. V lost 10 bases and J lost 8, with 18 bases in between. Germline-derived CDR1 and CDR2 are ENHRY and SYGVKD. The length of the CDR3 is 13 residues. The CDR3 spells CATGREGMEPQHF. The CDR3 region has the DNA TGTGCCACGGGTCGGGAAGGGATGGAGCCCCAGCATTTT.

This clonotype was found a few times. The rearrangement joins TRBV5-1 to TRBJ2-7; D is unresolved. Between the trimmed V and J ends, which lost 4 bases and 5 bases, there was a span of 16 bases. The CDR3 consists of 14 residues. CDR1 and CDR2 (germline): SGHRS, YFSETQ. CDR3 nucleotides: TGCGCCAGCAGCCCAGTTTACGACACTGACGAGCAGTACTTC. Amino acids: CASSPVYDTDEQYF.

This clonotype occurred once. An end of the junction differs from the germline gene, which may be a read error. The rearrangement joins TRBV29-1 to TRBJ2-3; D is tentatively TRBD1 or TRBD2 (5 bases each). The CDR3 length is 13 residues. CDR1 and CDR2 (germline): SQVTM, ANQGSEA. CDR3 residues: CSVGDGRGGMQCF. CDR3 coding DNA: TGCAGCGTGGGGGACGGTCGAGGAGGTATGCAGTGTTTT.

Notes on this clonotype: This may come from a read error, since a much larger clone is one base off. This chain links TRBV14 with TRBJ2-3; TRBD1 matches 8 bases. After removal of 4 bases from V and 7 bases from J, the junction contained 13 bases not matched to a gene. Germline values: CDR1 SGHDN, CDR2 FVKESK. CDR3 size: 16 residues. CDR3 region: CASSPTGEGSRNTQYF. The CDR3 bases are TGTGCCAGCAGCCCGACAGGGGAAGGATCTAGGAATACGCAGTATTTT.

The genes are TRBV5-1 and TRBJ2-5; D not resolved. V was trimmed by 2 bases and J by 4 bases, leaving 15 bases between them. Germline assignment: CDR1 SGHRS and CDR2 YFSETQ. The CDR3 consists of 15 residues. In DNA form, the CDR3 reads TGCGCCAGCAGCTTTAACACCGACAAGGCAGAGACCCAGTACTTC. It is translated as CASSFNTDKAETQYF.

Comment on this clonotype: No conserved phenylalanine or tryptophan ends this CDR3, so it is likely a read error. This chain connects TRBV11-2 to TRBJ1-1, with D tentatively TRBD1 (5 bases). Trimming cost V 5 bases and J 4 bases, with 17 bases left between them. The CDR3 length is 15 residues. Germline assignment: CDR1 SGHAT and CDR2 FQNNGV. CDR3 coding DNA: TGTGCCAGCAGCCTTGGAGGGGCCGGGGCCACTGAAGCTTTCTAT. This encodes CASSLGGAGATEAFY.

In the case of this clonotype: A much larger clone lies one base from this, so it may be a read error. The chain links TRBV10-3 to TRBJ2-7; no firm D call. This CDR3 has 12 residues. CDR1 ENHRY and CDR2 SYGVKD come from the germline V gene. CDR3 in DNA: TGTGGCATCCTTTCGGAATCCTACGAGCAGTACTTC. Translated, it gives CGILSESYEQYF.

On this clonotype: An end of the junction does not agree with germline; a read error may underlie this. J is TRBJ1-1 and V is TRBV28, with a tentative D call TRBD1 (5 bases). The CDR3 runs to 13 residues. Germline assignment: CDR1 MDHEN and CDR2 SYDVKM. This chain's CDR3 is CACSLRGGREAFF. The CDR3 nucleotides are TGTGCCTGCAGTCTCCGGGGCGGCCGAGAAGCTTTCTTT. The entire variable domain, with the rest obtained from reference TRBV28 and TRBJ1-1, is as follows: DVKVTQSSRYLVKRTGEKVFLECVQDMDHENMFWYRQDPGLGLRLIYFSYDVKMKEKGDIPEGYSVSREKKERFSLILESASTNQTSMYLCACSLRGGREAFFGQGTRLTVV.

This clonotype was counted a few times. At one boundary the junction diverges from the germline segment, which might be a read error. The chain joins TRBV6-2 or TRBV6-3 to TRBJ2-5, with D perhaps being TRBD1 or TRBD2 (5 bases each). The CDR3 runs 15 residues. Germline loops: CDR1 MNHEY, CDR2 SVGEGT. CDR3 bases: TGTACCAGCAGTTACTTATCAGGGAGTGTAGAGACCCAGTACTTC. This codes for CTSSYLSGSVETQYF.

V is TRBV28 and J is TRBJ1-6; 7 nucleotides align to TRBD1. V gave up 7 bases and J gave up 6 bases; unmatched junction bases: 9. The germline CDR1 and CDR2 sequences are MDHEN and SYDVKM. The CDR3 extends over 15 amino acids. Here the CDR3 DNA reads TGTGCCAGCAATGCAACAGGGGTGCGTAATTCACCCCTCCACTTT. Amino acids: CASNATGVRNSPLHF.

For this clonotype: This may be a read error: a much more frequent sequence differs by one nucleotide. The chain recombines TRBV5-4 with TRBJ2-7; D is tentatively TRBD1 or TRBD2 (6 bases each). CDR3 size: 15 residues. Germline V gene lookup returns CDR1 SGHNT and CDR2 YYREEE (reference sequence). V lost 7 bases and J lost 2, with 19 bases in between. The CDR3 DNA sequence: TGTGCCAGCGGTTACGGGGGCAGGGGAGCCTACGAGCAGTACTTC. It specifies CASGYGGRGAYEQYF. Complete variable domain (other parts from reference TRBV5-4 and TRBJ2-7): ETGVTQSPTHLIKTRGQQVTLRCSSQSGHNTVSWYQQALGQGPQFIFQYYREEENGRGNFPPRFSGLQFPNYSSELNVNALELDDSALYLCASGYGGRGAYEQYFGPGTRLTVT.